The source of this TCR beta chain is a study of cytomegalovirus exposure and HLA in healthy donors. Study-level points and caveats: Specificity for CMV antigens was confirmed in vitro for a few of the CMV-associated chains.

This clone was detected only once. What it recognizes is unknown. With 60 Vbeta and 13 Jbeta primers, the PCR was carried out. Some clones are missing from TCRdb's copy, which holds only in-frame ones; the method was immunoSEQ multiplex PCR. Among about 82,000 clones listed, approximately 70% were seen once. Per the germline V gene, CDR1 is LGHNA and CDR2 is YSLEER. The CDR3 loop spans 16 amino acids. Trimming removed 0 bases at V and 4 bases at J, with 14 bases between. This TCR derives from a man in his sixties in good health and CMV-seronegative. The chain carries TRBV4-3 and TRBJ2-3; the D gene is possibly TRBD1 (6 bases). Material for sequencing was PBMCs. The CDR3 reads CASSQDSGARADTQYF. DNA for the CDR3: TGCGCCAGCAGCCAAGATTCAGGGGCCAGGGCAGATACGCAGTATTTT.